What follows are 21 T cell receptor beta chains derived from one specimen sequenced in a study of blood T cells in healthy people across ages. For the second PCR, which ran for about 6 to 12 cycles, a sample-barcoded 5' primer and a J-beta primer mix were used. TCRdb reprocessed the 5' RACE reads with MiXCR, giving one entry per CDR3 protein. In the table there are under 950,000 distinct CDR3 sequences, 20% to 25% of which are singletons. Sequenced material: blood. The receptors shown here come from a man between 65 and 85 years old in good health.

J is TRBJ1-2 and V is TRBV19; a possible D gene is TRBD1 (5 bases). The CDR3 is 15 amino acids. Germline values: CDR1 LNHDA, CDR2 SQIVND (reference sequence). The V and J ends lost 10 bases and 0 bases respectively, with 18 bases between them. The CDR3 sequence: CAIKGDGRANYGYTF. CDR3 DNA: TGTGCCATAAAAGGGGACGGCAGAGCTAACTATGGCTACACCTTC. The whole variable domain, filled in from reference TRBV19 and TRBJ1-2, reads DGGITQSPKYLFRKEGQNVTLSCEQNLNHDAMYWYRQDPGQGLRLIYYSQIVNDFQKGDIAEGYSVSREKKESFPLTVTSAQKNPTAFYLCAIKGDGRANYGYTFGSGTRLTVV.

This clonotype was seen a handful of times. The rearrangement joins TRBV29-1 to TRBJ1-2, with D perhaps TRBD1 (6 bases). CDR1 SQVTM and CDR2 ANQGSEA come from the germline V gene. This CDR3 has 11 amino acids. The V end was cut by 5 bases, the J end by 6 bases, with 10 bases between. The CDR3 region has the DNA TGCAGCGTTTGGAGGGGGAATGGCTACACCTTC. Translating gives CSVWRGNGYTF.

This clonotype was detected a few times. The V and J genes are TRBV7-2 and TRBJ1-1; possible D gene TRBD1, 6 bases. CDR1 SGHTA and CDR2 FQGNSA come from the germline V gene. The V end lost 3 bases, the J end lost 4 bases, and 12 bases lay between the germline ends. This CDR3 region has 14 residues. The chain's CDR3 is CASSFGGGGTEAFF. In DNA form, the CDR3 reads TGTGCCAGCAGCTTCGGGGGCGGGGGCACTGAAGCTTTCTTT.

This clonotype was seen a handful of times. The chain uses TRBV24-1 and TRBJ2-1; 9 bases are a match to TRBD1. The V segment lost 1 base and the J segment 7 bases; nucleotides outside the gene matches: 13. The CDR3 is made up of 18 amino acids. Germline loops: CDR1 KGHDR, CDR2 SFDVKD. DNA for the CDR3: TGTGCCACCAGTGATTTTCCAGCCACGGGACAGGGAAGGAATGAGCAGTTCTTC. This codes for CATSDFPATGQGRNEQFF.

The chain combines TRBV11-3 with TRBJ2-3, with TRBD2 matching 11 bases. J was trimmed by 3 bases and V by 4 bases; bases with no gene match: 9. Germline CDR1 SGHNT, CDR2 YENEEA. This CDR3 is 17 amino acids long. For the CDR3, the DNA is TGTGCCAGCAGCTCAGGGACCTTAGCGGGAGGGACAGATACGCAGTATTTT. Encoded protein: CASSSGTLAGGTDTQYF.

The chain has TRBV5-5 and TRBJ2-7; D gene unclear. V was pared by 3 bases and J by 6 bases, with 13 bases between. CDR1 is SGHKS and CDR2 is YYEKEE in the germline V gene (reference sequence). The CDR3 totals 13 residues. This chain's CDR3 is CASSSVWLGEQYV. Written as DNA, the CDR3 is TGTGCCAGCAGCTCGGTGTGGTTGGGCGAGCAGTACGTC.

The J gene is TRBJ1-1, the V gene TRBV5-1; the D gene is possibly TRBD1 (5 bases). The CDR3 loop spans 14 amino acids. V shed 4 bases and J shed 1 base, with 11 bases lying between them. CDR1 and CDR2 from the germline V gene are SGHRS and YFSETQ. The DNA of the CDR3 is TGCGCCAGCAGCACAGCCACAGGGAACACTGAAGCTTTCTTT. The encoded protein is CASSTATGNTEAFF.

The chain recombines TRBV7-9 with TRBJ2-3, with D perhaps TRBD2 (6 bases). Deletions cut 4 bases from V and 4 bases from J, with 18 bases between. The CDR3 length is 16 residues. Looked up from germline, CDR1 is SEHNR and CDR2 is FQNEAQ (reference sequence). This chain's CDR3 is CASSSGTAGSSDTQYF. The CDR3 region has the DNA TGTGCCAGCAGCTCCGGGACCGCGGGATCGTCAGATACGCAGTATTTT.

J is TRBJ1-1 and V is TRBV7-9; D is undetermined. CDR1 and CDR2 from the germline V gene are SEHNR and FQNEAQ (reference sequence). The CDR3 is 13 amino acids. V lost 0 bases to trimming and J lost 5 bases, with 7 bases between them. CDR3 protein: CASSLATWTEAFF. The CDR3 DNA sequence: TGTGCCAGCAGCTTAGCCACTTGGACTGAAGCTTTCTTT.

This rearrangement joins TRBV7-9 to TRBJ2-7; 7 nucleotides match TRBD1. The germline CDR1 and CDR2 sequences are SEHNR and FQNEAQ (reference sequence). Losses at the gene ends were 1 base for V and 7 bases for J; bases not matched to a gene: 7. This CDR3 has 14 residues. CDR3: CASSLGVTGDEQYF. CDR3 sequence (DNA): TGTGCCAGCAGCTTAGGGGTCACAGGGGATGAGCAGTACTTC. The entire variable domain, with the rest obtained from reference TRBV7-9 and TRBJ2-7, is as follows: DTGVSQNPRHKITKRGQNVTFRCDPISEHNRLYWYRQTLGQGPEFLTYFQNEAQLEKSRLLSDRFSAERPKGSFSTLEIQRTEQGDSAMYLCASSLGVTGDEQYFGPGTRLTVT.

The J gene is TRBJ2-1, the V gene TRBV12-3 or TRBV12-4; D not certain. V was cut by 4 bases and J by 0 bases, with 10 bases left in between. The CDR3 consists of 15 residues. CDR3 DNA: TGTGCCAGCAGTTCCATTCCTAGCTCCTACAATGAGCAGTTCTTC. Translating gives CASSSIPSSYNEQFF.

The chain joins TRBV12-3 or TRBV12-4 to TRBJ2-1, with 7 bases identical to TRBD1. The DNA end is a closer match to TRBJ2-7, so the J assignment may be wrong. The CDR3 has 13 amino acids. The CDR3 spells CASSPRQGDEQYF. CDR3 coding DNA: TGTGCCAGCAGTCCGAGGCAGGGGGACGAGCAGTACTTC.

This rearrangement joins TRBV5-1 to TRBJ1-2; D call uncertain. V lost 0 bases and J 9 bases, leaving 15 bases between the germline ends. The CDR3 is made up of 14 amino acids. Germline-derived CDR1 and CDR2 are SGHRS and YFSETQ. CDR3 coding DNA: TGCGCCAGCAGCTTGGCCAAGGAGAGCCGTCGCTACACCTTC. It yields the protein CASSLAKESRRYTF.

This chain links TRBV20-1 with TRBJ1-3; TRBD1 might be the D (6 bases). Trimming removed 6 bases at V and 2 bases at J, with 14 bases between. This CDR3 has 14 amino acids. From germline, CDR1 is DFQATT and CDR2 SNEGSKA (reference sequence). The CDR3 reads CSADAGATGNTIYF. The CDR3 DNA follows: TGCAGTGCCGACGCGGGGGCCACTGGAAACACCATATATTTT.

The V and J genes are TRBV23-1 and TRBJ2-7, with D perhaps TRBD1 (6 bases). TRBV23-1 is recorded as an ORF, its role being uncertain. The CDR3 is 18 amino acids. Trimming took 0 bases from V and 3 from J, leaving 21 bases between them. CDR3 protein: CASSQSLGCSTRGYEQYF. CDR3 DNA: TGCGCCAGCAGTCAATCGCTTGGTTGTTCAACCAGGGGCTACGAGCAGTACTTC.

The V call is TRBV2, the J call TRBJ2-4; D not certain. The V end lost 10 bases, the J end lost 0 bases, and 16 bases lay between the germline ends. Per germline, CDR1 SNHLY and CDR2 FYNNEI. This CDR3 spans 15 amino acids. This chain's CDR3 is CATASTFLAKNIQYF. CDR3 DNA sequence: TGTGCCACCGCGAGCACCTTTTTAGCCAAAAACATTCAGTACTTC.

This clonotype was seen many times. This sequence joins TRBV13 and TRBJ2-3; no reliable D call. Germline V gene sequence: CDR1 PRHDT, CDR2 FYEKMQ (reference sequence). This CDR3 comprises 12 residues. Deletions cut 5 bases from V and 6 bases from J, with 9 bases between. CDR3 DNA: TGTGCCAGCAGCGCCCGTTCGGATACGCAGTATTTT. This encodes CASSARSDTQYF.

This clonotype showed up just a few times. The rearrangement links TRBV10-3 to TRBJ2-3; 10 nucleotides align to TRBD2. The J segment lost 2 bases and the V segment lost 3 bases, leaving 2 bases of the junction unmatched. Germline values: CDR1 ENHRY, CDR2 SYGVKD. The length of the CDR3 is 15 residues. In DNA, the CDR3 is TGTGCCATCAGTGATACTAGCGGGGCCACAGATACGCAGTATTTT. It codes for CAISDTSGATDTQYF.

This chain connects TRBV6-5 to TRBJ1-1, with D perhaps matching TRBD1 (5 bases). V gave up 0 bases and J gave up 3 bases, with 11 bases separating them. Germline lookup yields CDR1 MNHEY and CDR2 SVGAGI. This CDR3 has 15 residues. CDR3 DNA: TGTGCCAGCAGTTACTCGAATGCAGGGTACACTGAAGCTTTCTTT. Translating gives CASSYSNAGYTEAFF.

This clonotype was seen a few times. The rearrangement links TRBV7-9 to TRBJ2-1, with D perhaps TRBD2 (5 bases). Looked up from germline, CDR1 is SEHNR and CDR2 is FQNEAQ (reference sequence). The CDR3 runs to 17 residues. V dropped 1 base and J dropped 2 bases, with 15 bases sitting between them. The CDR3 coding sequence is TGTGCCAGCAGCTTAGTGTCGCTAGCTGACGCCTACAATGAGCAGTTCTTC. Translating gives CASSLVSLADAYNEQFF. The variable domain in full, with the rest retrieved from reference TRBV7-9 and TRBJ2-1, is DTGVSQNPRHKITKRGQNVTFRCDPISEHNRLYWYRQTLGQGPEFLTYFQNEAQLEKSRLLSDRFSAERPKGSFSTLEIQRTEQGDSAMYLCASSLVSLADAYNEQFFGPGTRLTVL.

The sample holds a few counts of this clonotype. The chain links TRBV7-6 to TRBJ1-1; no reliable D call. V dropped 5 bases and J dropped 4 bases, with 14 bases sitting between them. Germline CDR1 reads SGHVS; CDR2 reads FNYEAQ. This CDR3 comprises 14 residues. The CDR3 region is CASSNSQVSTEAFF. CDR3 sequence (DNA): TGTGCCAGCAGCAATTCCCAGGTGAGCACTGAAGCTTTCTTT.